One sample yielded the 28 T cell receptor beta chains listed below, sequenced in a study of T cell changes during pregnancy in multiple sclerosis. Clones were sequenced by immunoSEQ multiplex PCR, and TCRdb holds only the in-frame ones, with some missing. The data show 100,000 or so clones, about 94% seen once. The specimen comprised peripheral blood, sampled before pregnancy. These receptors were collected from a female donor with multiple sclerosis, enrolled in a pregnancy study.

CDR3 amino acids: CASSPGTGYTEAFF. For the CDR3, the DNA is TGTGCCAGCAGCCCCGGGACAGGCTACACTGAAGCTTTCTTT. The V and J genes are TRBV6-5 and TRBJ1-1; 8 positions match TRBD1. V was clipped by 6 bases and J by 3 bases; unmatched bases: 6. The CDR3 is 14 residues long. Germline V gene lookup returns CDR1 MNHEY and CDR2 SVGAGI.

This sequence joins TRBV10-3 and TRBJ2-1; TRBD2 aligns across 10 bases. The CDR3 covers 17 residues. V was clipped by 3 bases and J by 4 bases; unmatched bases: 9. Germline-derived CDR1 and CDR2 are ENHRY and SYGVKD. The CDR3 sequence is CAISDSAQREGYNEQFF. CDR3 DNA sequence: TGTGCCATCAGTGATTCGGCCCAGCGGGAGGGGTACAATGAGCAGTTCTTC.

CDR3: CASSLVGQNTEAFF. The CDR3 DNA is TGTGCCAGCAGCTTAGTGGGGCAGAACACTGAAGCTTTCTTT. The rearrangement joins TRBV11-2 to TRBJ1-1; D may be TRBD1 (5 bases). The CDR3 spans 14 residues. V shed 1 base and J shed 1 base, with 7 bases lying between them. The germline gives CDR1 SGHAT, CDR2 FQNNGV.

The rearrangement joins TRBV11-3 to TRBJ1-5; 7 positions match TRBD1. The germline V gene has CDR1 SGHNT and CDR2 YENEEA. The CDR3 consists of 15 residues. With 6 bases clipped from V and 3 bases from J, the junction kept 8 bases outside the gene matches. The CDR3 sequence is CASSSDRVDNQPQHF. CDR3 sequence (DNA): TGTGCCAGCAGTTCCGACAGGGTTGACAATCAGCCCCAGCATTTT. The whole variable domain, remainder taken from reference TRBV11-3 and TRBJ1-5, is EAGVVQSPRYKIIEKKQPVAFWCNPISGHNTLYWYLQNLGQGPELLIRYENEEAVDDSQLPKDRFSAERLKGVDSTLKIQPAELGDSAVYLCASSSDRVDNQPQHFGDGTRLSIL.

This chain joins TRBV4-1 and TRBJ2-7; TRBD2 matches at 13 bases. Looked up from germline, CDR1 is MGHRA and CDR2 is YSYEKL. The CDR3 extends over 18 amino acids. The V and J ends lost 3 bases and 0 bases, in that order; junction bases with no gene match: 8. Here the CDR3 reads CASSQEGTSGTLSYEQYF. CDR3 in DNA: TGCGCCAGCAGCCAGGAAGGGACTAGCGGGACCCTCTCCTACGAGCAGTACTTC.

This CDR3 reads CASRTSGSVEQYF. As DNA, the CDR3 is TGTGCCAGCAGGACTAGCGGCTCCGTGGAGCAGTACTTC. The chain is built from TRBV7-9 and TRBJ2-7, with 9 bases matching TRBD2. Per the germline V gene, CDR1 is SEHNR and CDR2 is FQNEAQ (reference sequence). The CDR3 extends over 13 amino acids. Trimming cost V 6 bases and J 7 bases; bases outside gene matches: 7.

The chain's CDR3 is CASSESGGSPLHF. The DNA for the CDR3 is TGTGCCAGCAGTGAATCGGGGGGATCACCCCTCCACTTT. V usage is TRBV6-1 and J usage is TRBJ1-6; a possible D gene is TRBD1 (5 bases). This CDR3 region has 13 residues. Trimming removed 2 bases at V and 10 bases at J, with 9 bases between. Germline V gives CDR1 MNHNS, CDR2 SASEGT.

The chain couples TRBV4-3 to TRBJ2-3; tentatively, D is TRBD2 (5 bases). The germline gives CDR1 LGHNA, CDR2 YSLEER. The CDR3 is 16 amino acids. The V end was cut by 0 bases, the J end by 2 bases, with 12 bases between. CDR3 in amino acids: CASSQDAIGVTDTQYF. The CDR3 bases are TGCGCCAGCAGCCAAGATGCCATCGGGGTCACAGATACGCAGTATTTT.

V usage is TRBV10-3 and J usage is TRBJ2-7, with D possibly being TRBD2 (7 bases). Trimming pared 0 bases from V and 5 bases from J, leaving 11 bases between. This CDR3 spans 14 amino acids. From germline, CDR1 is ENHRY and CDR2 SYGVKD. This CDR3 is CAISESWGGHEQYF. The DNA for the CDR3 is TGTGCCATCAGTGAGTCGTGGGGGGGCCACGAGCAGTACTTC.

V is TRBV7-8 and J is TRBJ1-1, with D hard to call. The ends were cut back, 5 bases at V and 5 bases at J, with 6 bases in the middle. CDR3 length: 11 residues. CDR1 is SGHVS and CDR2 is FQNEAQ in the germline V gene. The CDR3 protein is CASSAVTEAFF. The CDR3 DNA is TGTGCCAGCAGCGCAGTTACTGAAGCTTTCTTT.

This clone is a singleton in its sample. V and J are TRBV4-1 and TRBJ2-2; 9 bases are shared with TRBD1. Per the germline V gene, CDR1 is MGHRA and CDR2 is YSYEKL. V was clipped by 1 base and J by 15 bases; unmatched bases: 9. The CDR3 spans 14 residues. CDR3 in DNA: TGCGCCAGCAGCCAAGTTGGTTTAGGACAGGGGTTGTTTTTT. Protein: CASSQVGLGQGLFF.

The chain uses TRBV21-1 and TRBJ2-7; the D call of TRBD2 is as the table states it, not checked on the DNA. TRBV21-1 is flagged as a pseudogene. CDR3 size: 16 residues. The CDR3 region is CASSKRTSGTCYEQYF. Written as DNA, the CDR3 is TGTGCCAGCAGCAAACGGACTAGCGGGACGTGTTACGAGCAGTACTTC.

This chain uses TRBV7-2 with TRBJ1-2, with 10 bases identical to TRBD1. V shed 1 base and J 8 bases; nucleotides not matched to a gene: 4. This CDR3 spans 14 amino acids. Germline V CDR1 and CDR2: SGHTA, FQGNSA. For the CDR3, the DNA is TGTGCCAGCAGCTTAGTGGGACAGGGGCTAGGCTACACCTTC. This sequence encodes CASSLVGQGLGYTF.

V usage is TRBV30 and J usage is TRBJ1-5; TRBD1 aligns across 7 bases. V was clipped by 5 bases and J by 4 bases; unmatched bases: 2. The CDR3 runs 12 residues. The germline V gene has CDR1 GTSNPN and CDR2 SVGIG (reference sequence). CDR3 region: CAWDRVNQPQHF. Here the CDR3 DNA reads TGTGCCTGGGACAGGGTTAATCAGCCCCAGCATTTT. Full variable domain (outside the CDR3, taken from reference TRBV30 and TRBJ1-5): SQTIHQWPATLVQPVGSPLSLECTVEGTSNPNLYWYRQAAGRGLQLLFYSVGIGQISSEVPQNLSASRPQDRQFILSSKKLLLSDSGFYLCAWDRVNQPQHFGDGTRLSIL.

V and J are TRBV28 and TRBJ1-1; no reliable D call. Germline CDR1 and CDR2: MDHEN and SYDVKM. The CDR3 has 12 amino acids. Trimming pared 6 bases from V and 6 bases from J, leaving 11 bases between. In nucleotides, the CDR3 is TGTGCCAGCAGAATAATGCGAGCTGAAGCTTTCTTT. Translating gives CASRIMRAEAFF.

The sample holds one count of this clone. The chain employs TRBV30 and TRBJ1-3; weak D call: TRBD1 (6 bases). Germline CDR1 is GTSNPN and CDR2 is SVGIG (reference sequence). The V gene lost 7 bases and the J gene lost 2 bases, with 15 bases spanning the gap. The CDR3 runs to 14 residues. DNA for the CDR3: TGTGCCTCTAAACAGGGAACCCCTGGAAACACCATATATTTT. As protein: CASKQGTPGNTIYF. Looking up the rest from reference TRBV30 and TRBJ1-3 gives the full variable domain: SQTIHQWPATLVQPVGSPLSLECTVEGTSNPNLYWYRQAAGRGLQLLFYSVGIGQISSEVPQNLSASRPQDRQFILSSKKLLLSDSGFYLCASKQGTPGNTIYFGEGSWLTVV.

This chain joins TRBV30 and TRBJ2-4, with 11 bases identical to TRBD2. The CDR3 has 13 residues. The V gene end was trimmed by 5 bases and the J gene end by 13 bases; junction bases not matched to a gene: 10. Germline CDR1 reads GTSNPN; CDR2 reads SVGIG (reference sequence). DNA for the CDR3: TGTGCCTGGTCCTTTAGCGGGAGGGCCCTCCAGTACTTC. The encoded protein is CAWSFSGRALQYF.

V is TRBV6-1 and J is TRBJ1-2; a possible D gene is TRBD1 (5 bases). The V gene lost 0 bases and the J gene lost 2 bases, with 7 bases spanning the gap. CDR1 MNHNS and CDR2 SASEGT come from the germline V gene. The CDR3 is 14 amino acids. The CDR3 spells CASSEAGGNYGYTF. Written as DNA, the CDR3 is TGTGCCAGCAGTGAAGCCGGGGGAAACTATGGCTACACCTTC.

J is TRBJ2-5 and V is TRBV5-4; the D gene is possibly TRBD1 (6 bases). Germline loops: CDR1 SGHNT, CDR2 YYREEE (reference sequence). Trimming shortened V by 2 bases and J by 1 base, and 9 bases separated the two germline ends. This CDR3 has 14 amino acids. The DNA of the CDR3 is TGTGCCAGCAGCTTACAGGGAACCCAAGAGACCCAGTACTTC. It is translated as CASSLQGTQETQYF.

The chain employs TRBV30 and TRBJ2-7; 13 nucleotides match TRBD2. Per the germline V gene, CDR1 is GTSNPN and CDR2 is SVGIG (reference sequence). CDR3 size: 14 residues. V was pared by 4 bases and J by 5 bases, with 5 bases of the junction left unmatched. In DNA, the CDR3 is TGTGCCTGGAACCTCGGACTAGCGGGAGACGAGCAGTACTTC. This sequence encodes CAWNLGLAGDEQYF.

The genes are TRBV11-2 and TRBJ2-3; 9 bases map to TRBD1. The germline gives CDR1 SGHAT, CDR2 FQNNGV. There are 15 residues in the CDR3. J was trimmed by 4 bases and V by 3 bases; bases with no gene match: 5. CDR3 protein: CASSFGQGRADTQYF. The CDR3, as DNA: TGTGCCAGCAGCTTCGGACAGGGGAGGGCAGATACGCAGTATTTT.

This sequence joins TRBV15 and TRBJ2-7; the D gene is possibly TRBD1 (5 bases). The CDR3 is made up of 13 amino acids. The V and J ends lost 1 base and 3 bases respectively, with 7 bases between them. Per the germline V gene, CDR1 is LNHNV and CDR2 is YYDKDF (reference sequence). Here the CDR3 reads CATSRAGNYEQYF. For the CDR3, the DNA is TGTGCCACCAGCAGAGCAGGGAACTACGAGCAGTACTTC. The full variable domain, rest sourced from reference TRBV15 and TRBJ2-7, is DAMVIQNPRYQVTQFGKPVTLSCSQTLNHNVMYWYQQKSSQAPKLLFHYYDKDFNNEADTPDNFQSRRPNTSFCFLDIRSPGLGDTAMYLCATSRAGNYEQYFGPGTRLTVT.

This clone showed up just once. The CDR3 nucleotides read TGTGCCACCTCGGGACTAGCGGTAGGCAGCACAGATACGCAGTATTTT. It yields the protein CATSGLAVGSTDTQYF. The chain links TRBV13 to TRBJ2-3, with TRBD2 identical over 11 bases. V gave up 10 bases and J gave up 0 bases; unmatched junction bases: 9. Germline assignment: CDR1 PRHDT and CDR2 FYEKMQ (reference sequence). CDR3 length: 16 residues.

This chain connects TRBV7-9 to TRBJ2-7; 7 nucleotides agree with TRBD2. There are 14 residues in the CDR3. The germline V gene has CDR1 SEHNR and CDR2 FQNEAQ (reference sequence). Losses at the gene ends were 5 bases for V and 4 bases for J; bases not matched to a gene: 8. Here the CDR3 reads CASSEQRGFYEQYF. The CDR3 DNA is TGTGCCAGCAGCGAACAGCGGGGCTTTTACGAGCAGTACTTC.

The chain employs TRBV27 and TRBJ2-1; the match to TRBD2 covers 12 bases. Trimming removed 8 bases from V and 10 bases from J; junction bases left unmatched: 12. CDR3 size: 15 residues. Per germline, CDR1 MNHEY and CDR2 SMNVEV (reference sequence). CDR3 nucleotides: TGTGCCAGCTGCGCTAGCGGGGGGGGTAATGGAGAGCAGTTCTTC. It encodes CASCASGGGNGEQFF.

The genes are TRBV6-1 and TRBJ1-4, with a weak D call TRBD1 (6 bases). Deletions cut 4 bases from V and 5 bases from J, with 17 bases between. Germline V gene data show CDR1 as MNHNS and CDR2 as SASEGT. The CDR3 length is 16 residues. The chain's CDR3 is CASSGGRTGYNEKLFF. CDR3 DNA: TGTGCCAGCAGTGGGGGGAGAACAGGGTACAATGAAAAACTGTTTTTT.

The rearrangement uses TRBV28 and TRBJ1-5; D is uncertain. Germline loops: CDR1 MDHEN, CDR2 SYDVKM. The CDR3 contains 14 residues. CDR3 sequence: CAVRGLISNQPQHF. The CDR3, as DNA: TGTGCGGTTCGCGGGCTGATTAGCAATCAGCCCCAGCATTTT.

In its sample, this clone was seen once. J is TRBJ2-7 and V is TRBV15; TRBD1 is a possible D gene (6 bases). Trimming removed 4 bases at V and 6 bases at J, with 13 bases between. The CDR3 has 13 residues. Per the germline V gene, CDR1 is LNHNV and CDR2 is YYDKDF (reference sequence). CDR3 nucleotides: TGTGCCACCAGCATTACAGGGATCGGCGAGCAGTACTTC. Encoded protein: CATSITGIGEQYF.